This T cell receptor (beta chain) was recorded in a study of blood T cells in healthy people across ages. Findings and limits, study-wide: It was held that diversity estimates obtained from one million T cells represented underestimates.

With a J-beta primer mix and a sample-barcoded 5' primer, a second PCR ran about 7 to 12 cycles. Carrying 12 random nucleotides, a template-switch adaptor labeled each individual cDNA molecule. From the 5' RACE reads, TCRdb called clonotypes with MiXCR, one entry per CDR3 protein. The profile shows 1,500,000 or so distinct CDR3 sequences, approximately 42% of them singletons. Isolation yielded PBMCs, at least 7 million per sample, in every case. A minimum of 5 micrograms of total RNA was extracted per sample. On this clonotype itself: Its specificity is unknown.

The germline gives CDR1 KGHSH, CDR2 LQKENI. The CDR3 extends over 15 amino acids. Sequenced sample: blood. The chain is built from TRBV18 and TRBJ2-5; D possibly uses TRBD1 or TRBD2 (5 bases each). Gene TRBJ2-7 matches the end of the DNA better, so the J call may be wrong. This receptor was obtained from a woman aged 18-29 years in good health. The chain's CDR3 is CASSPPRDGPHEQYF. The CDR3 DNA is TGTGCCAGCTCACCACCAAGGGACGGGCCTCACGAGCAGTACTTC.